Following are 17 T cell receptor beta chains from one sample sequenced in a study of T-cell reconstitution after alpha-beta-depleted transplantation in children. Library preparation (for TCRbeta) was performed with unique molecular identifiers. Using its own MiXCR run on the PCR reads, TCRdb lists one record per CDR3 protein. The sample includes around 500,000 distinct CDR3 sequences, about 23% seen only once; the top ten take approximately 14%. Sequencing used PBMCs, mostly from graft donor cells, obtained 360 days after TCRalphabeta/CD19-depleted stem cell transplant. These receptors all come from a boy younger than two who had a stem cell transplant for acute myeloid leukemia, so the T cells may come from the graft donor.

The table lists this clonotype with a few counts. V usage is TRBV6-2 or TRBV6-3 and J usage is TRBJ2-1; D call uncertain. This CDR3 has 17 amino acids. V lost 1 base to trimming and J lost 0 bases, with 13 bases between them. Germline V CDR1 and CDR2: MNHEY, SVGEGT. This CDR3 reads CASSYWIRSSSYNEQFF. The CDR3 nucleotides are TGTGCCAGCAGTTACTGGATCAGGTCAAGCTCCTACAATGAGCAGTTCTTC.

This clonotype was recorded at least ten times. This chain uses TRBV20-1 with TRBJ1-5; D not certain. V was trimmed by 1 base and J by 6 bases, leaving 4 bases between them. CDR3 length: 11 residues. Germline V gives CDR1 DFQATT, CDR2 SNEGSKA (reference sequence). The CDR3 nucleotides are TGCAGTGCTAGAGGGGGTCAGCCCCAGCATTTT. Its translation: CSARGGQPQHF.

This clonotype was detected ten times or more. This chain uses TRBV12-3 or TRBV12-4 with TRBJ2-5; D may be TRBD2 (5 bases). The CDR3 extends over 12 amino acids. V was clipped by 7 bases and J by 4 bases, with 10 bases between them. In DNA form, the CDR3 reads TGTGCCAGCACCGGGGATTTAGAGACCCAGTACTTC. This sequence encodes CASTGDLETQYF.

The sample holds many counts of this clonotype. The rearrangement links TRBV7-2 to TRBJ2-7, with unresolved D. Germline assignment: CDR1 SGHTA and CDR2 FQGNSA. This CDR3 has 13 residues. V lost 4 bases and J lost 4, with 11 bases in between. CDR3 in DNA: TGTGCCAGCAGCTGGACCGTGTTGTACGAGCAGTACTTC. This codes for CASSWTVLYEQYF. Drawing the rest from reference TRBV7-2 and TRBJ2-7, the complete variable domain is GAGVSQSPSNKVTEKGKDVELRCDPISGHTALYWYRQSLGQGLEFLIYFQGNSAPDKSGLPSDRFSAERTGGSVSTLTIQRTQQEDSAVYLCASSWTVLYEQYFGPGTRLTVT.

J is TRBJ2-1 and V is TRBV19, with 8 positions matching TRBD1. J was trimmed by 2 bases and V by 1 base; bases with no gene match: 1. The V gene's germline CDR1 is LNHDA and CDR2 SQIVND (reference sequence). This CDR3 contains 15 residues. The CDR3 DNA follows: TGTGCCAGTAGTATAGCACAGGGGGCCTACAATGAGCAGTTCTTC. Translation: CASSIAQGAYNEQFF.

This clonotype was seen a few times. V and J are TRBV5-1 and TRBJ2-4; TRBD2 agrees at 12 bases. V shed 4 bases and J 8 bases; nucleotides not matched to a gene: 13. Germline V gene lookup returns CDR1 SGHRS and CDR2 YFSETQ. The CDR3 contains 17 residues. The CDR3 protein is CASSNGLAGLERDIQYF. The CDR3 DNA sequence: TGCGCCAGCAGCAACGGACTAGCGGGGCTCGAGAGGGACATTCAGTACTTC.

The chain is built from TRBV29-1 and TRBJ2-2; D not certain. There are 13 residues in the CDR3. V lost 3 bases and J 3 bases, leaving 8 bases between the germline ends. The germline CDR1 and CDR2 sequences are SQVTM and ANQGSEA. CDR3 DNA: TGCAGCGTTGATGAGACCTACACCGGGGAGCTGTTTTTT. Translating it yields CSVDETYTGELFF.

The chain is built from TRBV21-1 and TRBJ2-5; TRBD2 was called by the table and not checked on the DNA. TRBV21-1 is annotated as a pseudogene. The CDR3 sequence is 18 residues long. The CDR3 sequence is CASSKWAAGGQRQETQYF. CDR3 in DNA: TGTGCCAGCAGCAAATGGGCCGCGGGGGGGCAGCGACAAGAGACCCAGTACTTC.

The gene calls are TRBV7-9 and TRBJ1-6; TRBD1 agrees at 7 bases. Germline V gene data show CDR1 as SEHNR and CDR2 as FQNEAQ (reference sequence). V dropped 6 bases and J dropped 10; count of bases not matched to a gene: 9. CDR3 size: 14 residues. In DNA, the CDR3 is TGTGCCAGCAGTATACAGGGGAATGGGTCACCCCTCCACTTT. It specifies CASSIQGNGSPLHF. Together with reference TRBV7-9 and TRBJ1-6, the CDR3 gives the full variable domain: DTGVSQNPRHKITKRGQNVTFRCDPISEHNRLYWYRQTLGQGPEFLTYFQNEAQLEKSRLLSDRFSAERPKGSFSTLEIQRTEQGDSAMYLCASSIQGNGSPLHFGNGTRLTVT.

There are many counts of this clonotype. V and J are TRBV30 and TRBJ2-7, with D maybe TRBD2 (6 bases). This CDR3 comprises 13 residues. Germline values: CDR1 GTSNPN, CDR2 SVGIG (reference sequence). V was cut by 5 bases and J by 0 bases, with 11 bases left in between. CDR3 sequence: CAWGSGDSYEQYF. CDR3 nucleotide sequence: TGTGCCTGGGGGTCGGGGGACTCCTACGAGCAGTACTTC.

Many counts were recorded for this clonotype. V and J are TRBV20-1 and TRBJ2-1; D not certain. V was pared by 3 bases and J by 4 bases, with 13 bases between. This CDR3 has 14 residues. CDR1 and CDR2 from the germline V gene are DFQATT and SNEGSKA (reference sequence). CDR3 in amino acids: CSASRSHPYNEQFF. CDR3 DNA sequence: TGCAGTGCTAGTAGGTCTCATCCGTACAATGAGCAGTTCTTC.

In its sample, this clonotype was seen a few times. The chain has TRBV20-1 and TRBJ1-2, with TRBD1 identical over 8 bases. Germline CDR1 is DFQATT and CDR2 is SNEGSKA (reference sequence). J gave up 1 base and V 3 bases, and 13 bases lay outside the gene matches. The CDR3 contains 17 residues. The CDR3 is CSARIPTGVWINYGYTF. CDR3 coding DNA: TGCAGTGCTAGGATACCGACAGGGGTTTGGATTAACTATGGCTACACCTTC.

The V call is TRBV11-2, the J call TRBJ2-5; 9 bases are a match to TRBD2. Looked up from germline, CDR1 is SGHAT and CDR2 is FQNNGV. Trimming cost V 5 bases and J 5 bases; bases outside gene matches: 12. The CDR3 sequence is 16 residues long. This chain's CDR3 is CASSPRRAGGTETQYF. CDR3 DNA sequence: TGTGCCAGCAGCCCACGTAGGGCGGGGGGGACGGAGACCCAGTACTTC.

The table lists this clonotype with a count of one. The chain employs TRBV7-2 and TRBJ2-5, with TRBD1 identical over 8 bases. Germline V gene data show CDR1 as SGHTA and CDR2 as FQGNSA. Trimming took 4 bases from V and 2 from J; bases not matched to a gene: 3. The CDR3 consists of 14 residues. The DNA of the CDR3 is TGTGCCAGCAGCTATACAGGGGGTCAAGAGACCCAGTACTTC. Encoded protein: CASSYTGGQETQYF.

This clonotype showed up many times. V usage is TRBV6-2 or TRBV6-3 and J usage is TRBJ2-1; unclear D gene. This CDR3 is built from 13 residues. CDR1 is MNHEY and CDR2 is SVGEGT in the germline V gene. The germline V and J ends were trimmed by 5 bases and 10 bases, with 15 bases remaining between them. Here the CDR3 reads CASSSFYMSEQFF. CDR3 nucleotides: TGTGCCAGCAGTAGCTTTTATATGTCGGAGCAGTTCTTC.

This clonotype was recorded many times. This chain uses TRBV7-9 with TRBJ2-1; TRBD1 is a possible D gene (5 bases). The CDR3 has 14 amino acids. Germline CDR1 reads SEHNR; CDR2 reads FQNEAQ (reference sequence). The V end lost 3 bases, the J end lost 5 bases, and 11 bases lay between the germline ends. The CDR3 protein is CASSLRQGNNEQFF. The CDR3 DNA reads TGTGCCAGCAGCTTGAGGCAGGGCAACAATGAGCAGTTCTTC.

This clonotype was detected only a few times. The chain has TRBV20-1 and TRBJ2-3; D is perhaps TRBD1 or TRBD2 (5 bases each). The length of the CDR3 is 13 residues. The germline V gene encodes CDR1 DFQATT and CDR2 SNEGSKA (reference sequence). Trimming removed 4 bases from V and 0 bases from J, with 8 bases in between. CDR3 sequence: CSANRGSTDTQYF. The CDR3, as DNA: TGCAGTGCTAACCGGGGCAGCACAGATACGCAGTATTTT.